This T cell receptor (beta chain) came from a study of blood T cells in healthy people across ages. Next came a second PCR, run for 7 to 11 cycles, which used a sample-barcoded 5' primer along with a J-beta primer mix. Via MiXCR, TCRdb re-called the 5' RACE reads, giving one row per CDR3 protein. The table lists about 670,000 distinct CDR3 sequences, about 50% of them singletons. Points on this clonotype: The antigen is not known.

This CDR3 contains 21 residues. Looked up from germline, CDR1 is LGHNA and CDR2 is YNFKEQ. V was pared by 1 base and J by 0 bases, with 14 bases of the junction left unmatched. Study-wide points: Any changes in expanded clonotypes were possibly confounded, as donor CMV status remained unknown.

The source is a woman of 80 years or more in good health. The chain employs TRBV4-2 and TRBJ2-6, with 8 bases identical to TRBD1. Sequenced sample: blood. The CDR3 sequence is CASSQVSVGTGQTSGANVLTF. CDR3 nucleotide sequence: TGTGCCAGCAGCCAAGTTTCGGTGGGGACAGGCCAGACCTCTGGGGCCAACGTCCTGACTTTC.